A selection of T cell receptor beta chains follows, all from one sample in a study of TIL therapy for anti-PD-1-resistant metastatic lung cancer. Assay: immunoSEQ multiplex PCR; the TCRdb copy retains only in-frame clones and omits some. The repertoire holds just over 20,000 clones, 60% to 85% seen once, with less than 8.5% in the top ten. The source material was blood, sampled at baseline. The receptors were gathered from a person aged 25 to 80 with non-small cell lung cancer. Both conserved end residues are part of each CDR3. The D gene is left open where the match is weak. The size entry is marked missing in some rows and otherwise reads once, few, many or a size class.

v_call	j_call	d_call	clone_size	cdr3_nt	cdr3_aa
TRBV19	TRBJ1-5	NA	few	TGTGCCAGTAGTACCCAGGGAGCTAGCAATCAGCCCCAGCATTTT	CASSTQGASNQPQHF
TRBV29-1	TRBJ1-2	TRBD1	NA	TGCAGCGTTGAGGGACAGGGGGCGGGAGGCTACACCTTC	CSVEGQGAGGYTF
TRBV6-5	TRBJ2-7	TRBD2	NA	TGTGCCAGCAGCCCTACAGCGGGAGCTGGCGAGCAGTACTTC	CASSPTAGAGEQYF
TRBV27	TRBJ1-1	NA	NA	TGTGCCAGCAGTATTTATTCCGGACTGGGATTGAACACTGAAGCTTTCTTT	CASSIYSGLGLNTEAFF
TRBV28	TRBJ1-1	NA	NA	TGTGCCAGCAGTGCCCGGCGGGGGGGGAACACTGAAGCTTTCTTT	CASSARRGGNTEAFF
TRBV18	TRBJ2-3	TRBD2	NA	TGTGCCAGCTCACCACCTGAAGCGGGGGGGGGCACAGATACGCAGTATTTT	CASSPPEAGGGTDTQYF
TRBV7-9	TRBJ2-5	TRBD2	NA	TGTGCCAGCAGCTTAGTACTAGCGGAAGAGACCCAGTACTTC	CASSLVLAEETQYF
TRBV2	TRBJ2-7	NA	once	TGTGCCAGCAGCCAAGCACCAGGGGGGACGTCCAGCCTCTACGAGCAGTACTTC	CASSQAPGGTSSLYEQYF
TRBV5-1	TRBJ1-1	TRBD1	NA	TGCGCCAGCAGCTTGACCGGGACAGGGTATAACACTGAAGCTTTCTTT	CASSLTGTGYNTEAFF
TRBV5-1	TRBJ2-3	TRBD2	NA	TGCGCCAGCAGCTCACGACTAGCGGGAGGGCCGCCAGATACGCAGTATTTT	CASSSRLAGGPPDTQYF
TRBV5-1	TRBJ2-6	NA	NA	TGCGCCAGCAGCCCCGGACTTACGATAAGAAGCTCTGGGGCCAACGTCCTGACTTTC	CASSPGLTIRSSGANVLTF
TRBV28	TRBJ1-1	NA	NA	TGTGCCAGCAGTCCTGACAGGCCCCCTGAAGCTTTCTTT	CASSPDRPPEAFF
TRBV2	TRBJ1-5	TRBD1	NA	TGTGCCAGCAGTGTGGGGGGGACAGGGGGCCGCAATCAGCCCCAGCATTTT	CASSVGGTGGRNQPQHF
TRBV5-1	TRBJ2-3	NA	few	TGCGCCAGCAGCTTTAGCGGTCCCGACACAGATACGCAGTATTTT	CASSFSGPDTDTQYF
TRBV19	TRBJ2-1	TRBD1	NA	TGTGCCAGTAGTATAGAGGGACAGGCCTACAATGAGCAGTTCTTC	CASSIEGQAYNEQFF
TRBV7-8	TRBJ2-2	NA	NA	TGTGCCAGCAGCTTAGCGGGAACCACCGGGGAGCTGTTTTTT	CASSLAGTTGELFF
TRBV4-2	TRBJ2-2	NA	NA	TGTGCCAGCAGCCAAGCCAGGTCGAACACCGGGGAGCTGTTTTTT	CASSQARSNTGELFF
TRBV27	TRBJ1-6	NA	NA	TGTGCCAGCAGTCCACAGGGTAGCGGGTCCCTCCACTTT	CASSPQGSGSLHF
TRBV5-6	TRBJ2-5	TRBD1	NA	TGTGCCAGCAGTGACAGGGGACTTATACAAGAGACCCAGTACTTC	CASSDRGLIQETQYF
TRBV7-9	TRBJ2-7	NA	NA	TGTGCCAGCAGCGCGGGACGGAGGTACGAGCAGTACTTC	CASSAGRRYEQYF
TRBV30	TRBJ1-2	TRBD1	NA	TGTGCCTGGAGTTCCCGGGACAGGGGTGTCGTGCACTATGGCTACACCTTC	CAWSSRDRGVVHYGYTF
TRBV29-1	TRBJ1-5	NA	NA	TGCAGCGTTGAAGGGTCCGGGGATCAGCCCCAGCATTTT	CSVEGSGDQPQHF
TRBV7-9	TRBJ2-3	NA	NA	TGTGCCAGCAGCTGGGCGTCTAGCACAGATACGCAGTATTTT	CASSWASSTDTQYF
TRBV19	TRBJ1-1	NA	NA	TGTGCCAGTAGTATAGGGGCGGGGCCCGGTGAAGCTTTCTTT	CASSIGAGPGEAFF
TRBV28	TRBJ1-2	NA	NA	TGTGCCACACAGTCCGGGACATACCTTCGCTATGGCTACACCTTC	CATQSGTYLRYGYTF
TRBV6-6	TRBJ1-4	TRBD1	NA	TGTGCCAGCAGTTACAACAGGGGGCATGAAAAACTGTTTTTT	CASSYNRGHEKLFF
TRBV11-2	TRBJ2-1	TRBD2	NA	TGTGCCAGCAGCTTTGGTCTAGCGGTTTATGTGCAGTTCTTC	CASSFGLAVYVQFF
TRBV11-3	TRBJ2-1	TRBD1	NA	TGTGCCAGCAGCCTGGGGACAGGGATGTACAATGAGCAGTTCTTC	CASSLGTGMYNEQFF
TRBV7-9	TRBJ2-2	TRBD2	NA	TGTGCCAGCAGCTTATTAGCGGGGGTGACCGGGGAGCTGTTTTTT	CASSLLAGVTGELFF
TRBV9	TRBJ2-3	TRBD2	NA	TGTGCCAGCAGCTTCGAGGAACGCAAACCCGGACTAGCGGGACCAGATACGCAGTATTTT	CASSFEERKPGLAGPDTQYF
TRBV28	TRBJ1-6	NA	NA	TGTGCCAGCAGCTCAGACCCGTCCTATAATTCACCCCTCCACTTT	CASSSDPSYNSPLHF
TRBV7-2	TRBJ2-5	NA	NA	TGTGCCAGCAGCTTCGTTGCTCCCGGGAAGATCGAGACCCAGTACTTC	CASSFVAPGKIETQYF
TRBV11-2	TRBJ2-1	TRBD2	NA	TGTGCCAGCAGCTTAGCCTTGGGTCTTTGGGGGAGGGTCCAGAATGAGCAGTTCTTC	CASSLALGLWGRVQNEQFF
TRBV9	TRBJ2-2	NA	NA	TGTGCCAGCAGCGTGGAGGGAGGTGGGGAGCTGTTTTTT	CASSVEGGGELFF
TRBV6-1	TRBJ2-7	NA	few	TGTGCCAGCACCTCCACCGGGATACCATCCTACGAGCAGTACTTC	CASTSTGIPSYEQYF
TRBV6-6	TRBJ1-3	TRBD1	NA	TGTGCCAGCAGTTTCCGGACAGGGGGAAACACCATATATTTT	CASSFRTGGNTIYF
TRBV6-6	TRBJ2-7	TRBD2	NA	TGTGCCAGCTCCGCTAGCGGGGACTCCTACGAGCAGTACTTC	CASSASGDSYEQYF
TRBV7-6	TRBJ2-1	TRBD2	NA	TGTGCCAGCAGCTTAGTTTATCGGCGGGAGGGCAATGAGCAGTTCTTC	CASSLVYRREGNEQFF
TRBV9	TRBJ1-5	NA	NA	TGTGCCAGCAGCGTATTGGGTGGCGGACCCCAGCATTTT	CASSVLGGGPQHF
TRBV15	TRBJ1-6	NA	NA	TGTGCCACCAGCAGACGGGATGGGGGGGCGAGTGGGAATTCACCCCTCCACTTT	CATSRRDGGASGNSPLHF
TRBV9	TRBJ2-3	NA	few	TGTGCCAGCAGCATAGGGGACTTGACAGATACGCAGTATTTT	CASSIGDLTDTQYF
TRBV15	TRBJ2-4	NA	once	TGTGCCACCAGCACGGGGGGCCCCTCCCAAAACATTCAGTACTTC	CATSTGGPSQNIQYF
TRBV6-5	TRBJ1-3	NA	NA	TGTGCCAGCAGTTACTCGAGTTTCGGGAGAAACACCATATATTTT	CASSYSSFGRNTIYF
TRBV5-8	TRBJ1-5	NA	NA	TGTGCCAGCAGCCGGGACGGCGGAGGTCAGCCCCAGCATTTT	CASSRDGGGQPQHF
TRBV6-1	TRBJ1-4	TRBD1	medium-sized	TGTGCCAGCAGTGAGGACAGGTCCTATGAAAAACTGTTTTTT	CASSEDRSYEKLFF
TRBV5-1	TRBJ1-2	NA	NA	TGCGCCAGCAGCGATGGACACAACTATGGCTACACCTTC	CASSDGHNYGYTF
TRBV6-5	TRBJ2-4	NA	NA	TGTGCCAGCAGTTACCTCGCGGAGGGTGGGGAGAACATTCAGTACTTC	CASSYLAEGGENIQYF
TRBV5-4	TRBJ2-7	TRBD2	NA	TGTGCCAGCAGACAAAGCGGGGGGCCCTACGAGCAGTACTTC	CASRQSGGPYEQYF
TRBV27	TRBJ2-3	NA	NA	TGTGCCAGCAGCTTGGGTGGCTTCTTCACAGATACGCAGTATTTT	CASSLGGFFTDTQYF
TRBV27	TRBJ1-2	NA	NA	TGTGCCAGCAGTTTACGTGAGGGGTACGGCTACACCTTC	CASSLREGYGYTF
TRBV30	TRBJ1-4	NA	NA	TGTGCCTGGGAGGACAGCATCGCGAATGAAAAACTGTTTTTT	CAWEDSIANEKLFF